This T cell receptor beta chain was sequenced during a study of blood T cell repertoires in COVID-19. Whole-study context: The cDNA or gDNA used as material had been derived from T cells, B-cell-depleted T cells, or PBMCs.

TCRdb's copy holds only in-frame clones and misses some; the assay was immunoSEQ multiplex PCR. The sample records some 130,000 clones, roughly 83% being singletons. The CDR3 is 12 residues long. Germline V gene sequence: CDR1 SGHAT, CDR2 FQNNGV. With 5 bases removed from V and 2 bases from J, the gap between germline ends came to 7 bases. The TCR sequence derives from a man aged 60 to 69 with acute or convalescent COVID-19. The rearrangement joins TRBV11-2 to TRBJ2-7; D not resolved. The sequenced sample consisted of peripheral blood. CDR3 sequence: CASSHSTYEQYF. CDR3 nucleotide sequence: TGTGCCAGCAGCCATTCAACCTACGAGCAGTACTTC.